These 3 T cell receptor beta chains were sequenced from one sample in a study of monozygotic twins with cystic fibrosis. TCRdb keeps only in-frame clones here, not all; method: immunoSEQ multiplex PCR. The sample shows about 36,000 clones, about 80% of them seen only once. Sequences were obtained from blood. All receptors come from a girl aged 2-10 years with cystic fibrosis.

This rearrangement joins TRBV5-6 to TRBJ2-5; D is perhaps TRBD2 (5 bases). The CDR3 has 13 residues. Germline-derived CDR1 and CDR2 are SGHDT and YYEEEE. Trimming cost V 2 bases and J 5 bases, with 10 bases left between them. Written as DNA, the CDR3 is TGTGCCAGCAGCTTTGCTAGAGGGGAGACCCAGTACTTC. Its protein product is CASSFARGETQYF. Using reference TRBV5-6 and TRBJ2-5 for the parts outside the CDR3, the full variable domain is DAGVTQSPTHLIKTRGQQVTLRCSPKSGHDTVSWYQQALGQGPQFIFQYYEEEERQRGNFPDRFSGHQFPNYSSELNVNALLLGDSALYLCASSFARGETQYFGPGTRLLVL.

The chain links TRBV6-9 to TRBJ1-5; 8 bases agree with TRBD1. The CDR3 consists of 16 residues. With V trimmed by 0 bases and J by 4 bases, 5 bases remained unmatched. Germline loops: CDR1 MNHGY, CDR2 SVAAGI. The CDR3 loop reads CASSYSRTGRNQPQHF. DNA of the CDR3: TGTGCCAGCAGTTATTCGCGGACAGGGAGGAATCAGCCCCAGCATTTT.

The chain uses TRBV30 and TRBJ2-7; 13 positions match TRBD2. The CDR3 is 15 amino acids. J was trimmed by 6 bases and V by 1 base; bases with no gene match: 6. CDR1 is GTSNPN and CDR2 is SVGIG in the germline V gene (reference sequence). CDR3 protein: CAWSGLAGGPGEQYF. Here the CDR3 DNA reads TGTGCCTGGAGTGGACTAGCGGGGGGCCCGGGCGAGCAGTACTTC.